This TCR beta chain was captured by sequencing in a study of blood T cells in healthy people across ages. Germline CDR1 reads SQVTM; CDR2 reads ANQGSEA. This CDR3 has 14 amino acids. With 8 bases clipped from V and 4 bases from J, the junction kept 12 bases outside the gene matches. With a J-beta primer mix and a sample-barcoded 5' primer, a second PCR ran about 7 to 11 cycles. A single record per CDR3 protein comes from TCRdb applying MiXCR to the 5' RACE reads. The sample holds fewer than 700,000 distinct CDR3 sequences; 47% are singletons and the top ten take about 22%. The sequenced material came from blood. The genes are TRBV29-1 and TRBJ2-3; 7 nucleotides line up with TRBD2. The sequence derives from a man older than 75 in good health. CDR3 coding DNA: TGCAGCACCCGGGGGGTATCCTCCCCAGATACGCAGTATTTT. It is translated as CSTRGVSSPDTQYF.